The TCR beta chain described here comes from a study of OX40 agonist ivuxolimab in advanced cancers. Overall study context: Participants, approximately 83% male, averaged roughly 55 years of age, ranging from roughly 20 to 79. Findings of the study overall: Blood T cells, both CD4+ and CD8+, expanded clonally by week 6 at 0.1 to 3.0 mg/kg.

CDR1 and CDR2 (germline): MRHNA, SNTAGT. Trimming pared 0 bases from V and 4 bases from J, leaving 9 bases between. This CDR3 spans 14 amino acids. Notes on this clone: Its specificity is not known.

TCRdb's copy holds only in-frame clones and misses some; the assay was immunoSEQ multiplex PCR. The sample lists tens of thousands of clones, approximately 86% occurring once. No patient had autoimmune disease or received systemic immunosuppression. The chain couples TRBV6-4 to TRBJ1-2; D not certain. This TCR was sampled from an adult with an advanced solid tumor such as melanoma, head and neck, liver or kidney cancer. The input for sequencing was CD4+ or CD8+ T cells sorted from blood, taken in a trial of the OX40 agonist ivuxolimab. The DNA of the CDR3 is TGTGCCAGCAGTGACTCGTCAGGCCCCTATGGCTACACCTTC. Translating gives CASSDSSGPYGYTF.